The source of this TCR beta chain is a study of blood T cell repertoires in COVID-19. Profiling relied on immunoSEQ multiplex PCR, and the TCRdb table lists in-frame clones only, not all of them. The data hold tens of thousands of clones, with around 85% observed a single time. The CDR3 has 13 amino acids. Germline V CDR1 and CDR2: ENHRY, SYGVKD. V lost 3 bases to trimming and J lost 10 bases, with 10 bases between them. What was sequenced was peripheral blood. The receptor's source is a woman in her fifties or sixties with acute or convalescent COVID-19. The gene calls are TRBV10-3 and TRBJ1-6; D is undetermined. As DNA, the CDR3 is TGTGCCATCAGTGATCAGAGAGGGTCACCCCTCCACTTT. This gives the protein CAISDQRGSPLHF.